Following are 9 T cell receptor beta chains from one sample sequenced in a study of beta chain features in type 1 diabetes. Study observations and caveats: The study found moderately but significantly shorter TCRB CDR3s in all four CD4+ subsets of Type 1 diabetes patients.

Expressed TCRB transcripts got sequenced, as all isolated RNA was reverse transcribed. Clones were read by immunoSEQ multiplex PCR, and TCRdb kept only the in-frame ones, dropping some. The sample shows roughly 160,000 clones, 6.5% to 9.5% of them seen only once. Antigen specificity for these receptors is unknown. Sequenced sample: central memory CD4+ T cells from blood. These TCRs come from a woman in her forties with type 1 diabetes.

This clone was seen a handful of times. The chain couples TRBV7-2 to TRBJ2-1; D is unclear. Germline V CDR1 and CDR2: SGHTA, FQGNSA. The CDR3 has 14 amino acids. Trimming removed 0 bases at V and 7 bases at J, with 10 bases between. CDR3 DNA sequence: TGTGCCAGCAGCTTAGCGGTAGAGCAAAATGAGCAGTTCTTC. It encodes CASSLAVEQNEQFF.

The chain employs TRBV28 and TRBJ2-7; 8 nucleotides align to TRBD2. V shed 4 bases, J shed 1 base, and the junction held 6 bases outside the gene matches. The CDR3 spans 15 residues. Germline CDR1 and CDR2: MDHEN and SYDVKM. The CDR3 here is CASSSAAGASYEQYF. CDR3 DNA: TGTGCCAGCAGTTCAGCAGCGGGGGCTTCCTACGAGCAGTACTTC.

The CDR3 DNA is TGTGCCAGCTCCCCCCCGACTTCTCTTGAGACCCAGTACTTC. Translated: CASSPPTSLETQYF. The genes are TRBV25-1 and TRBJ2-5; D unresolved. There are 14 residues in the CDR3. The V end was cut by 8 bases, the J end by 5 bases, with 18 bases between. Germline values: CDR1 MGHDK, CDR2 SYGVNS. The full variable domain, with the rest looked up from reference TRBV25-1 and TRBJ2-5, is EADIYQTPRYLVIGTGKKITLECSQTMGHDKMYWYQQDPGMELHLIHYSYGVNSTEKGDLSSESTVSRIRTEHFPLTLESARPSHTSQYLCASSPPTSLETQYFGPGTRLLVL.

This clone was observed a handful of times. This chain connects TRBV9 to TRBJ1-1; 7 nucleotides agree with TRBD1. The germline V gene has CDR1 SGDLS and CDR2 YYNGEE. Trimming removed 5 bases from V and 3 bases from J; junction bases left unmatched: 4. The CDR3 totals 13 residues. DNA of the CDR3: TGTGCCAGCAGGGCAGACAGGGACACTGAAGCTTTCTTT. This gives the protein CASRADRDTEAFF.

Many counts were recorded for this clone. J is TRBJ2-1 and V is TRBV19; 12 positions match TRBD1. Germline V gene lookup returns CDR1 LNHDA and CDR2 SQIVND (reference sequence). Trimming cost V 9 bases and J 8 bases; bases outside gene matches: 5. The CDR3 covers 13 residues. The CDR3 DNA is TGTGCCAGCCGATGGGACAGGGGGCATGAGCAGTTCTTC. It encodes CASRWDRGHEQFF.

The rearrangement joins TRBV27 to TRBJ2-7; 9 bases align to TRBD1. The junction had 5 bases not matched to a gene; V was cut back by 3 bases and J by 5 bases. Germline V gene sequence: CDR1 MNHEY, CDR2 SMNVEV (reference sequence). This CDR3 is 14 amino acids long. CDR3 loop: CASSFRTGADEQYF. The CDR3 DNA follows: TGTGCCAGCAGTTTTCGGACAGGGGCGGACGAGCAGTACTTC.

This sequence joins TRBV29-1 and TRBJ1-2; a possible D gene is TRBD1 (6 bases). The V gene's germline CDR1 is SQVTM and CDR2 ANQGSEA. Trimming took off 1 base at V and 6 bases at J, with 6 bases between the two ends. The CDR3 is 11 residues long. Written as DNA, the CDR3 is TGCAGCGTTGAAGCAGGGGATGGCTACACCTTC. Protein: CSVEAGDGYTF.

CDR3 sequence (DNA): TGTGCCAGCAGTCTTCCGGGACAGGGGAAAGAGCAGTACTTC. Amino acid sequence: CASSLPGQGKEQYF. The chain is built from TRBV28 and TRBJ2-5; the match to TRBD1 covers 10 bases. After removal of 5 bases from V and 11 bases from J, the junction contained 11 bases not matched to a gene. Germline CDR1 is MDHEN and CDR2 is SYDVKM. The CDR3 is 14 residues long.

This clone was counted many times. The DNA for the CDR3 is TGTGCCAGCGCGGTCTCTGGGGCCAACGTCCTGACTTTC. Translating gives CASAVSGANVLTF. The chain combines TRBV27 with TRBJ2-6; D unresolved. V was trimmed by 8 bases and J by 0 bases, leaving 5 bases between them. The CDR3 loop spans 13 amino acids. CDR1 is MNHEY and CDR2 is SMNVEV in the germline V gene (reference sequence).